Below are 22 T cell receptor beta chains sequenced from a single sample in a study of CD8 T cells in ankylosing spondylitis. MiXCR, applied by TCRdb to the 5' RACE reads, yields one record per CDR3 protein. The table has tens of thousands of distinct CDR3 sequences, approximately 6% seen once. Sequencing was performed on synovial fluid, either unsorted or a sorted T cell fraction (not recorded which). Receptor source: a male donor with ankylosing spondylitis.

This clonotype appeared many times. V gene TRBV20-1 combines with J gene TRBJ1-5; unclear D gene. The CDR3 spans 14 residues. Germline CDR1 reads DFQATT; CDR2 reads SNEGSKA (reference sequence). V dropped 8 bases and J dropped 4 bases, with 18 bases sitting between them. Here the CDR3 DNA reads TGCAGTCCCTCGGTCCCGGGCAGGAATCAGCCCCAGCATTTT. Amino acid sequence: CSPSVPGRNQPQHF.

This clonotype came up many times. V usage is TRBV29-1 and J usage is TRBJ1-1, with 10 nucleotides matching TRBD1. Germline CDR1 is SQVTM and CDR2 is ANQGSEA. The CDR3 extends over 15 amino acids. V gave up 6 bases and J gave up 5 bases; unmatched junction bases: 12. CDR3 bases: TGCAGCGTAAACCCCGGGACAGGGGATTGGACTGAAGCTTTCTTT. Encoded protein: CSVNPGTGDWTEAFF.

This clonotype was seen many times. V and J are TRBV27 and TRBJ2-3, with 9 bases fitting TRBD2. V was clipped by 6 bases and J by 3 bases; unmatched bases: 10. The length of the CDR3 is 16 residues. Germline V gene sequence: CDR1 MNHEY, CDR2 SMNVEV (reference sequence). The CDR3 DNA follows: TGTGCCAGCAGGTCGCGGGGGGGGCTAAGTACAGATACGCAGTATTTT. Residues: CASRSRGGLSTDTQYF.

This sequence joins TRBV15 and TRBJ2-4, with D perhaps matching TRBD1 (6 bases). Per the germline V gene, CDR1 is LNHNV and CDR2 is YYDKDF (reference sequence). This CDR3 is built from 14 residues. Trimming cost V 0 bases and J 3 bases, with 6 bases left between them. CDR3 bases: TGTGCCACCAGCAGAGACAGGGGCAAAAACATTCAGTACTTC. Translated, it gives CATSRDRGKNIQYF.

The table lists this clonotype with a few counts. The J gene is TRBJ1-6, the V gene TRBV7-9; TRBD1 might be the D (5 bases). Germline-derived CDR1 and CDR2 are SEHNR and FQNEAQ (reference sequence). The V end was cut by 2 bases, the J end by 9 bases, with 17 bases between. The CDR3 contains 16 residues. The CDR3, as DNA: TGTGCCAGCAGCTTAACCCTGACAGTCAACGGTTCACCCCTCCACTTT. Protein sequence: CASSLTLTVNGSPLHF.

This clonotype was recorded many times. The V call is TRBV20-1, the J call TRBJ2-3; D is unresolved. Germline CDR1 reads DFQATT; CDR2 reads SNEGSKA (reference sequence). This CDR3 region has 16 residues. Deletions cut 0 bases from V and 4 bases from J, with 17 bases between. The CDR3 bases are TGCAGTGCTAGAGATCAAGGAACTGGTTCCCCAGATACGCAGTATTTT. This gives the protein CSARDQGTGSPDTQYF.

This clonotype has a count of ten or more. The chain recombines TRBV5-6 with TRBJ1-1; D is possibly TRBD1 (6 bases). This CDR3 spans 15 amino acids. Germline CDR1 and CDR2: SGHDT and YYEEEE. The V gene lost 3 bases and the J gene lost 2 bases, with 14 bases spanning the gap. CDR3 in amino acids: CASSSLDRSNTEAFF. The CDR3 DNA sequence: TGTGCCAGCAGCTCGCTCGACAGGTCAAACACTGAAGCTTTCTTT.

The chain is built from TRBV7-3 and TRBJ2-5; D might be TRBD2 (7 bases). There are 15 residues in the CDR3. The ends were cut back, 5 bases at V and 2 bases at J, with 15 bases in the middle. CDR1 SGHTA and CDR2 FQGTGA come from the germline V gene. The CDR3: CASSTGGQTQETQYF. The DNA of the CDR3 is TGTGCCAGCAGCACCGGGGGGCAGACACAAGAGACCCAGTACTTC.

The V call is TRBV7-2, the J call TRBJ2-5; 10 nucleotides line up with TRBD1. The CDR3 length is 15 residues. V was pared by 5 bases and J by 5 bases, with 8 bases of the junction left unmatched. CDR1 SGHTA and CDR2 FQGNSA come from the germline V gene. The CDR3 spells CASSQGTGEAETQYF. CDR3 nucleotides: TGTGCCAGCAGCCAGGGGACAGGGGAGGCGGAGACCCAGTACTTC.

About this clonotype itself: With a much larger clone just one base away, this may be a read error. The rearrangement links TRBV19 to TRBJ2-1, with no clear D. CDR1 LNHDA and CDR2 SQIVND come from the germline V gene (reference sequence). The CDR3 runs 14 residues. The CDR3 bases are TGTGCCAGTAGCATCGCTAGAGTAGGGAATGTGCAGTTCTTC. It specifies CASSIARVGNVQFF.

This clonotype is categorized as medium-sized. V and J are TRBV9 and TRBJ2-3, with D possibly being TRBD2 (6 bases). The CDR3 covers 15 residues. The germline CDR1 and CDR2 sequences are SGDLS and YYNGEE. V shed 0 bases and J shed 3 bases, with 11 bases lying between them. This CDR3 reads CASSVVAGLTDTQYF. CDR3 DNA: TGTGCCAGCAGCGTAGTCGCGGGACTTACAGATACGCAGTATTTT.

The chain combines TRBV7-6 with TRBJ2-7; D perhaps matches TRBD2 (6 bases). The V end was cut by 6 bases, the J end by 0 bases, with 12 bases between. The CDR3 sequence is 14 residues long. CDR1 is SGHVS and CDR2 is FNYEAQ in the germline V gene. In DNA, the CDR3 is TGTGCCAGCAGGCGGGACTCCACCTCCTACGAGCAGTACTTC. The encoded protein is CASRRDSTSYEQYF.

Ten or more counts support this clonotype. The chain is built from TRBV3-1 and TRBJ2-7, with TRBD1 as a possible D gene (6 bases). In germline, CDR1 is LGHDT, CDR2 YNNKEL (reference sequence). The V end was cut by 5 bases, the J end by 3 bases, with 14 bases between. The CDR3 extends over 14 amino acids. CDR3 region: CASSANRASYEQYF. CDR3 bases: TGTGCCAGCAGCGCTAACAGGGCGAGCTACGAGCAGTACTTC.

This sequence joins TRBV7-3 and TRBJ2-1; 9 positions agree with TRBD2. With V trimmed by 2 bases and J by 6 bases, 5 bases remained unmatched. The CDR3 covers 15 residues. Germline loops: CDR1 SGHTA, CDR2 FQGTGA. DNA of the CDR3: TGTGCCAGCAGCTTAGCGGGAGGGGGGTTCAATGAGCAGTTCTTC. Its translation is CASSLAGGGFNEQFF. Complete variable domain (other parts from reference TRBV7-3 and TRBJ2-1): GAGVSQTPSNKVTEKGKYVELRCDPISGHTALYWYRQSLGQGPEFLIYFQGTGAADDSGLPNDRFFAVRPEGSVSTLKIQRTERGDSAVYLCASSLAGGGFNEQFFGPGTRLTVL.

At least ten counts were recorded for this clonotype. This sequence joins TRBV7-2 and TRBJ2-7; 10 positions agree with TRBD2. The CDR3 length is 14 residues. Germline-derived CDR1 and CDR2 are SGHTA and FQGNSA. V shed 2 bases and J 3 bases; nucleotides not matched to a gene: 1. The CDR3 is CASSLRTSGYEQYF. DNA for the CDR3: TGTGCCAGCAGCTTAAGGACTAGCGGCTACGAGCAGTACTTC.

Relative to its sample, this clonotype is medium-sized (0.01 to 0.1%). The CDR3 sequence is CASRRQGAYEQYF. The CDR3 DNA reads TGTGCCAGCAGGAGACAGGGTGCCTACGAGCAGTACTTC. The rearrangement uses TRBV6-1 and TRBJ2-7; 7 nucleotides line up with TRBD1. The CDR3 spans 13 residues. CDR1 MNHNS and CDR2 SASEGT come from the germline V gene. V shed 6 bases, J shed 2 bases, and the junction held 4 bases outside the gene matches.

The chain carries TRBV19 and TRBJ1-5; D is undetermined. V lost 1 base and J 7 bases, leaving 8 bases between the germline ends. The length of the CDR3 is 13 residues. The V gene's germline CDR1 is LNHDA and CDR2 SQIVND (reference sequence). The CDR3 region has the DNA TGTGCCAGTAGTATAGGGAGGGAGCAGCCCCAGCATTTT. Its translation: CASSIGREQPQHF.

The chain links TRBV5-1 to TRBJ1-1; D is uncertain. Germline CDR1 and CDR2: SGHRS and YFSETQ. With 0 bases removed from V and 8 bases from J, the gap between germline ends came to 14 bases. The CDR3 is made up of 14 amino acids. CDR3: CASSLGPEIGEAFF. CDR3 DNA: TGCGCCAGCAGCTTGGGCCCGGAGATAGGGGAAGCTTTCTTT.

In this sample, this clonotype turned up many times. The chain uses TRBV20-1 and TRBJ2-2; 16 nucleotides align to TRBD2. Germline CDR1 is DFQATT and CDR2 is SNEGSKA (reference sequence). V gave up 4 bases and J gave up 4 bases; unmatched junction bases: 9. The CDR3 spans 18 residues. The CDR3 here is CSATTGLAGGRITGELFF. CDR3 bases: TGCAGTGCTACTACGGGACTAGCGGGAGGGCGAATCACCGGGGAGCTGTTTTTT.

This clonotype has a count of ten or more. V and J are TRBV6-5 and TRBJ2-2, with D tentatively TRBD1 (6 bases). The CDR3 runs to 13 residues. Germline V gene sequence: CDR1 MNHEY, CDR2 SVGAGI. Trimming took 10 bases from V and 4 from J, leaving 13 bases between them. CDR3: CATYRELTGELFF. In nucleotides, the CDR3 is TGTGCCACATACAGGGAACTCACCGGGGAGCTGTTTTTT.

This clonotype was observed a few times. The DNA of the CDR3 is TGCAGCGGCCGTGGAGAGGGGTTCACAGATACGCAGTATTTT. It yields the protein CSGRGEGFTDTQYF. The V and J genes are TRBV29-1 and TRBJ2-3, with D tentatively TRBD1 or TRBD2 (5 bases each). This CDR3 has 14 amino acids. Germline CDR1 is SQVTM and CDR2 is ANQGSEA. Trimming pared 7 bases from V and 2 bases from J, leaving 16 bases between.

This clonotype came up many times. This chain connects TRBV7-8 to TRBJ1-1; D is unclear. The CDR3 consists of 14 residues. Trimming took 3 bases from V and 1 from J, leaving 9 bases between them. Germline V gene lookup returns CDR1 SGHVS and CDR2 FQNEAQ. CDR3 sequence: CASSFRNPNTEAFF. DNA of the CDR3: TGTGCCAGCAGCTTCCGTAACCCGAACACTGAAGCTTTCTTT. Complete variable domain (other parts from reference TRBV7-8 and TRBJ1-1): GAGVSQSPRYKVAKRGQDVALRCDPISGHVSLFWYQQALGQGPEFLTYFQNEAQLDKSGLPSDRFFAERPEGSVSTLKIQRTQQEDSAVYLCASSFRNPNTEAFFGQGTRLTVV.